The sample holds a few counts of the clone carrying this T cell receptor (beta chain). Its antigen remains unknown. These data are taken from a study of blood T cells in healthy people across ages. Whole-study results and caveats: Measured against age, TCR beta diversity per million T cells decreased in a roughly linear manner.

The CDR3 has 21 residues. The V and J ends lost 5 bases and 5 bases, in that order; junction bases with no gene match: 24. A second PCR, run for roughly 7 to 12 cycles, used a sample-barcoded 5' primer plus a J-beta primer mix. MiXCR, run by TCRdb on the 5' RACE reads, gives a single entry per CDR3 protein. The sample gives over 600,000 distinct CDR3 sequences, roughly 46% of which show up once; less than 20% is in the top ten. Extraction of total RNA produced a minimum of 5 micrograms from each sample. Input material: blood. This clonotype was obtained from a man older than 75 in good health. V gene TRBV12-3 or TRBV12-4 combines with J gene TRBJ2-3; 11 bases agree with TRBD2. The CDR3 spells CASSTSGPRSTSGERGDTQYF. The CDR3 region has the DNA TGTGCCAGCAGTACATCGGGACCCCGGTCGACTAGCGGGGAGCGTGGAGATACGCAGTATTTT.